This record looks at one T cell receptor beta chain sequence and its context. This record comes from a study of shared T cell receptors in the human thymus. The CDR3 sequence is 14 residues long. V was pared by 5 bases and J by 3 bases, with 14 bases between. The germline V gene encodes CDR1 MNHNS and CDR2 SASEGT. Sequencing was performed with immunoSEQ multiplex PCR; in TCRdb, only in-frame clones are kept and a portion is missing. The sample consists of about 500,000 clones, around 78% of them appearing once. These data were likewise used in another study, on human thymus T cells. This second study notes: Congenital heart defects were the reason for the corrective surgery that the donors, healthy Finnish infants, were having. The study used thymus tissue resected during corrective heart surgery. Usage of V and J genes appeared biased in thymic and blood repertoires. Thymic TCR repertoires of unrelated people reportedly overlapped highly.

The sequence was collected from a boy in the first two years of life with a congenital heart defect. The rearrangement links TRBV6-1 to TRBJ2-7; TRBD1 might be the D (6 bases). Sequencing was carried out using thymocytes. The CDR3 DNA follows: TGTGCCAGCAGTTGTGCCGAAGGGGGCTACGAGCAGTACTTC. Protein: CASSCAEGGYEQYF.